These 5 T cell receptor beta chains were all obtained from the same sample, sequenced in a study of T cell changes during pregnancy in multiple sclerosis. Data came from immunoSEQ multiplex PCR; TCRdb stores just in-frame clones and leaves some out. The table has under 55,000 clones, around 94% seen once. This specimen was CD4+ T cells from peripheral blood mononuclear cells, taken in the third trimester of pregnancy. Receptors originate from a female donor with multiple sclerosis, enrolled in a pregnancy study.

This chain joins TRBV19 and TRBJ2-7, with 8 bases that match TRBD1. From germline, CDR1 is LNHDA and CDR2 SQIVND (reference sequence). CDR3 length: 15 amino acids. The junction had 11 bases not matched to a gene; V was cut back by 6 bases and J by 4 bases. CDR3 protein: CASRFRTGKVYEQYF. CDR3 DNA: TGTGCCAGTAGATTTAGGACAGGGAAGGTTTACGAGCAGTACTTC.

V usage is TRBV7-3 and J usage is TRBJ2-3; TRBD2 aligns across 9 bases. This CDR3 is built from 15 residues. CDR1 and CDR2 (germline): SGHTA, FQGTGA. Germline trimming cut 5 bases from V and 5 bases from J; bases unmatched to any gene: 8. The CDR3 nucleotides are TGTGCCAGCAGCAGACGTAGCGGGGGCCGAGATACGCAGTATTTT. Encoded protein: CASSRRSGGRDTQYF.

The V call is TRBV7-2, the J call TRBJ1-5; possibly TRBD1 for D (5 bases). Germline loops: CDR1 SGHTA, CDR2 FQGNSA. V was cut by 6 bases and J by 6 bases, with 15 bases left in between. This CDR3 region has 14 residues. The CDR3 here is CASSSGGKGQPQHF. The CDR3 coding sequence is TGTGCCAGCAGTTCCGGGGGGAAGGGTCAGCCCCAGCATTTT. The full variable domain, its missing parts supplied by reference TRBV7-2 and TRBJ1-5, is GAGVSQSPSNKVTEKGKDVELRCDPISGHTALYWYRQSLGQGLEFLIYFQGNSAPDKSGLPSDRFSAERTGGSVSTLTIQRTQQEDSAVYLCASSSGGKGQPQHFGDGTRLSIL.

The chain employs TRBV30 and TRBJ2-3, with D possibly matching TRBD2 (5 bases). The germline V and J ends were trimmed by 1 base and 3 bases, with 17 bases remaining between them. Germline V CDR1 and CDR2: GTSNPN, SVGIG (reference sequence). The CDR3 extends over 16 amino acids. The CDR3 loop reads CAWSALTSSTTDTQYF. In DNA, the CDR3 is TGTGCCTGGAGTGCCCTAACTAGTAGTACGACAGATACGCAGTATTTT.

The chain recombines TRBV13 with TRBJ1-6; possibly TRBD1 for D (6 bases). The CDR3 has 17 amino acids. The V gene's germline CDR1 is PRHDT and CDR2 FYEKMQ (reference sequence). V was cut by 4 bases and J by 6 bases, with 19 bases left in between. DNA of the CDR3: TGTGCCAGCAGCTGGACAGCGCCGGGTCCTCTTAATTCACCCCTCCACTTT. This translates into CASSWTAPGPLNSPLHF.